This TCR beta chain comes out of a study of blood T cell repertoires in COVID-19. This clone was detected only once. In the source study's methods: Amplifying reference gene primers gave estimates of nucleated cell counts. The assay was immunoSEQ multiplex PCR, and TCRdb's table has in-frame clones only and misses some. V, J and clone size are taken as reported in that table, and D and trimming were inferred from the DNA itself. Here the sample spans approximately 150,000 clones, over 75% being singletons. V was pared by 8 bases and J by 6 bases, with 4 bases of the junction left unmatched. CDR3 length: 13 amino acids. Germline V CDR1 and CDR2: LGHDT, YNNKEL (reference sequence).

The chain combines TRBV3-1 (or the pseudogene TRBV3-2) with TRBJ1-6, with 7 bases aligning to TRBD1. Sequencing input: PBMCs or T cells enriched from blood (not recorded which). The source of this sequence is a man aged 35-49 years who had recovered from COVID-19. CDR3 loop: CASLGQVNSPLHF. CDR3 DNA sequence: TGTGCCAGCCTAGGACAGGTTAATTCACCCCTCCACTTT.